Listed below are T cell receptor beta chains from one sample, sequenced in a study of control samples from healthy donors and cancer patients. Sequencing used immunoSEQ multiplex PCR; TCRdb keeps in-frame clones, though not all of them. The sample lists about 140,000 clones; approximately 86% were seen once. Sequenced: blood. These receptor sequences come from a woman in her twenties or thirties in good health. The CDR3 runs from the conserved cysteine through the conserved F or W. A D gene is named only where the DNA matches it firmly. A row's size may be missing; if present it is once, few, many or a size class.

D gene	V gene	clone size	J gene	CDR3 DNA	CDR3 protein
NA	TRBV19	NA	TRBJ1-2	TGTGCCAGTAGCCCACAGGCTAACTATGGCTACACCTTC	CASSPQANYGYTF
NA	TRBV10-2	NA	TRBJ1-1	TGCGCCAGCAGTGCGGACGACAACACTGAAGCTTTCTTT	CASSADDNTEAFF
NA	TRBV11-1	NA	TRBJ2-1	TGTGCCAGCAGCTTTGTCGATGAGCAGTTCTTC	CASSFVDEQFF
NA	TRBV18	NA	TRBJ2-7	TGTGCCAGCTCACCACTAATTGGGGACGGATACGAGCAGTACTTC	CASSPLIGDGYEQYF
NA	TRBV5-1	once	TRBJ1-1	TGCGCCAGCAGCTTCGGGGGGGAGAACACTGAAGCTTTCTTT	CASSFGGENTEAFF
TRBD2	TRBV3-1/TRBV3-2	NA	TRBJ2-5	TGTGCCAGCAGCCAAGGTTGGCTAGCGGGAAATGTGGAGACCCAGTACTTC	CASSQGWLAGNVETQYF
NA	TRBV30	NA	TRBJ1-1	TGTGCCTGGAGTGGGGACATGGCGAACACTGAAGCTTTCTTT	CAWSGDMANTEAFF
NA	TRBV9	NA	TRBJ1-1	TGTGCCAGCAGCCCGTGGGTGAACACTGAAGCTTTCTTT	CASSPWVNTEAFF
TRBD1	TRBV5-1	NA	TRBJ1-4	TGCGCCAGCAGCTTGGAAGGGACAGGGGGTAATGAAAAACTGTTTTTT	CASSLEGTGGNEKLFF
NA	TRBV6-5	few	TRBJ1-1	TGTGCCAGCAGGAACGGGGGTCCTAACACTGAAGCTTTCTTT	CASRNGGPNTEAFF
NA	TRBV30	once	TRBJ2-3	TGTGCCTGGAGCAGCACAGATACGCAGTATTTT	CAWSSTDTQYF
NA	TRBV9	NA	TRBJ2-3	TGTGCCAGCAGCTCAACAGATACGCAGTATTTT	CASSSTDTQYF
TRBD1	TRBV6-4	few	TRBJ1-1	TGTGCCAGCACGTTAGAGCCGACAGGGTGGACTGAAGCTTTCTTT	CASTLEPTGWTEAFF
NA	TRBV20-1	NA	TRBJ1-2	TGCAGTGCCTACTCTCTCCTGGGCTACACCTTC	CSAYSLLGYTF
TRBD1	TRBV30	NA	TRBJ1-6	TGTGCCTCTACGGCTGGGGGACAGGGCGGTAATTCACCCCTCCACTTT	CASTAGGQGGNSPLHF
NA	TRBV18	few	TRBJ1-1	TGTGCCAGCTCAATAGATATCCCAGGCAGGTCTGAAGCTTTCTTT	CASSIDIPGRSEAFF
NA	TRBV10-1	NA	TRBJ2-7	TGCGCCAGCAGTTCCGGGAAATCGGGGGAGCAGTACTTC	CASSSGKSGEQYF
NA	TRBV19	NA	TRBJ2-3	TGTGCCAGTAGCACGAGGGACACAGATACGCAGTATTTT	CASSTRDTDTQYF
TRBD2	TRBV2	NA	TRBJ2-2	TGTGCCAGCAGAAGGACTAGCGGGAGTCTCGGGGAGCTGTTTTTT	CASRRTSGSLGELFF
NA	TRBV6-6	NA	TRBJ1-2	TGTGCCAGCAGTCCGCCGGACAGCTATAACTATGGCTACACCTTC	CASSPPDSYNYGYTF
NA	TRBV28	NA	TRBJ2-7	TGTGCCAGCAGTGTGGGACCCCTGGAGCAGTACTTC	CASSVGPLEQYF
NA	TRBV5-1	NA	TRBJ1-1	TGCGCCAGCAGCTTGGGGGGGATCCACATGAACACTGAAGCTTTCTTT	CASSLGGIHMNTEAFF
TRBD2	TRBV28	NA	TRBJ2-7	TGTGCCAGCAGTGAACTAGCGGGAGGAGTAGACGAGCAGTACTTC	CASSELAGGVDEQYF
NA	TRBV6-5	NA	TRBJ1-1	TGTGCCAGCAGTTACTCAAGGTTGAACACTGAAGCTTTCTTT	CASSYSRLNTEAFF
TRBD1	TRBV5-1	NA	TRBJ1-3	TGCGCCAGCAGCTCGGGACAGCTCTCTGGAAACACCATATATTTT	CASSSGQLSGNTIYF
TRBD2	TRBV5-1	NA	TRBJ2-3	TGCGCCAGCAGCTTGACTAGCGGGAAGGGAGATACGCAGTATTTT	CASSLTSGKGDTQYF
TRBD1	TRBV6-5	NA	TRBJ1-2	TGTGCCAGCACAGACAGGGATCGCTCCTGGGGCTACACCTTC	CASTDRDRSWGYTF
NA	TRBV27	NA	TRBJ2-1	TGTGCCAGCAGTTTAACAGGCATCAATGAGCAGTTCTTC	CASSLTGINEQFF